This is a list of T cell receptor beta chains from one sample in a study of blood T cell repertoires in COVID-19. Sequencing was performed with immunoSEQ multiplex PCR; in TCRdb, only in-frame clones are kept and a portion is missing. The sample lists more than 250,000 clones; about 87% were seen once. The sequencing sample was made of PBMCs or T cells enriched from blood (not recorded which). Receptors originate from a woman aged 25 to 39 who had recovered from COVID-19. Each CDR3 is given with its conserved first and last residue. Fields, in order: clone size, J gene, V gene, D gene, CDR3 DNA, CDR3 protein. A D gene is named only where the DNA matches it firmly. The size field is filled for only some rows; it gives once, few, many or a size class.

-,TRBJ1-1,TRBV5-1,TRBD1,TGCGCCAGCAGCTTGTACGGGACAGGGGGGAACTTACAGAACACTGAAGCTTTCTTT,CASSLYGTGGNLQNTEAFF
-,TRBJ1-5,TRBV20-1,-,TGCAGTGCTAGTTCGAGGGAGGGGAGGCCCCAGCATTTT,CSASSREGRPQHF
-,TRBJ2-1,TRBV13,-,TGTGCCAGCACCACCGACTCGAGCTCCTACAATGAGCAGTTCTTC,CASTTDSSSYNEQFF
-,TRBJ2-3,TRBV19,-,TGTGCCAGTAGTTCCCCGCGCGTGAGCACAGATACGCAGTATTTT,CASSSPRVSTDTQYF
-,TRBJ2-3,TRBV6-1,-,TGTGCCAGCAGTGAATCCCCAGGGAATGGCGCGCAGTATTTT,CASSESPGNGAQYF
-,TRBJ1-2,TRBV21-1,-,TGTGCCAGCACAGGGGTGAAAGATGGCTACACCTTC,CASTGVKDGYTF
few,TRBJ2-7,TRBV5-6,-,TGTGCCAGCAGCTTGGTTGTAGCGGAGCAGTACTTC,CASSLVVAEQYF
once,TRBJ2-2,TRBV11-2,-,TGTGCCAGCAGCTTGACGGCGGGAACCGGGGAGCTGTTTTTT,CASSLTAGTGELFF
-,TRBJ2-1,TRBV5-1,TRBD2,TGCGCCAGCAGCAAAGAACCGCGGGGGGGCGTCCTCAATGAGCAGTTCTTC,CASSKEPRGGVLNEQFF
-,TRBJ1-1,TRBV7-6,-,TGTGCCAGCAGCCTTGGGAGTCGCCTTATGGCTTTCTTT,CASSLGSRLMAFF
-,TRBJ2-3,TRBV5-1,TRBD2,TGCGCCACGTCAGGCACGACCGGGACTAGCGGGCGATACGACACAGATACGCAGTATTTT,CATSGTTGTSGRYDTDTQYF
-,TRBJ2-7,TRBV5-1,TRBD2,TGCGCCAGCAGCGACGTGGGACTAGCGAGAACCTACGAGCAGTACTTC,CASSDVGLARTYEQYF
-,TRBJ2-7,TRBV11-2,-,TGTGCCAGCAGCTTAGCTTCACTAGGGTCCTACGAGCAGTACTTC,CASSLASLGSYEQYF
-,TRBJ1-2,TRBV18,-,TGTGCCAGCTCACCCAACGATGGACAGTCTAACTATGGCTACACCTTC,CASSPNDGQSNYGYTF
-,TRBJ1-2,TRBV10-1,-,TGCGCCAGCACCTTTTGGACAGAAGACTCCTATGGCTACACCTTC,CASTFWTEDSYGYTF
-,TRBJ2-2,TRBV30,-,TGTGCCTGGAGCCCTGAGTGGAACACCGGGGAGCTGTTTTTT,CAWSPEWNTGELFF
-,TRBJ2-5,TRBV7-2,-,TGTGCCAGCAGCTGGGGACACCGGCAAGAGACCCAGTACTTC,CASSWGHRQETQYF
-,TRBJ2-5,TRBV19,TRBD2,TGTGCCAGTAGTATAACGGGGGGGAGGGAGACCCAGTACTTC,CASSITGGRETQYF
-,TRBJ2-3,TRBV27,-,TGTGCCAGCAGTGCTTATACTCTCACAGATACGCAGTATTTT,CASSAYTLTDTQYF
-,TRBJ2-7,TRBV6-5,TRBD1,TGTGCCAGCAGTACACTAGGGACAGCCTACGAGCAGTACTTC,CASSTLGTAYEQYF
-,TRBJ1-1,TRBV24-1,TRBD1,TGTGCCACCAGTGAGGACAGGGGGGGATGGACTGAAGCTTTCTTT,CATSEDRGGWTEAFF
-,TRBJ2-3,TRBV6-5,-,TGTGCCAGCAGCGAGTCAGGCATCCGCACAGATACGCAGTATTTT,CASSESGIRTDTQYF
-,TRBJ2-6,TRBV24-1,TRBD1,TGTGCCACCAGTGATAATACAGGGGGCAACTCTGGGGCCAACGTCCTGACTTTC,CATSDNTGGNSGANVLTF
-,TRBJ1-6,TRBV30,-,TGTGCCTGGAGTGTACTTGTGATGCCCAATTCACCCCTCCACTTT,CAWSVLVMPNSPLHF
-,TRBJ1-2,TRBV27,-,TGTGCCAGCAGTCCTTACGTCGGGGTGGGTGGCTACACCTTC,CASSPYVGVGGYTF
-,TRBJ1-4,TRBV5-6,-,TGTGCCAGCAGCTTGCTTTGGGCGCCTAATGAAAAACTGTTTTTT,CASSLLWAPNEKLFF
-,TRBJ1-1,TRBV4-1,-,TGCGCCAGCAGCCAAGATCCCGGTATTATGAACACTGAAGCTTTCTTT,CASSQDPGIMNTEAFF
-,TRBJ1-4,TRBV5-1,-,TGCGCCAGCAGCTTGACAGGGTTGGTCGAAAAACTGTTTTTT,CASSLTGLVEKLFF
-,TRBJ2-1,TRBV11-3,TRBD2,TGTGCCAGCAGCTTAAGAGGGAGGGATGAGCAGTTCTTC,CASSLRGRDEQFF
-,TRBJ1-5,TRBV7-2,-,TGTGCCAGCAGCTTAGGTTCGGGGAACAATCAGCCCCAGCATTTT,CASSLGSGNNQPQHF
-,TRBJ1-2,TRBV28,-,TGTGCCAGCAGTCCACCCCGGTGGTTTGGCTACACCTTC,CASSPPRWFGYTF
-,TRBJ2-1,TRBV29-1,-,TGCAGCAATTTCCAGGGCATCAACAATGAGCAGTTCTTC,CSNFQGINNEQFF
-,TRBJ1-2,TRBV11-2,-,TGTGCCAGCAGCTTAGGGGGAGACTATGGCTACACCTTC,CASSLGGDYGYTF
-,TRBJ1-2,TRBV5-1,-,TGCGCCAGCAGCTTGGGGCAGGGAGGCTATGGCTACACCTTC,CASSLGQGGYGYTF
-,TRBJ2-2,TRBV19,-,TGTGCCACCGCTGGAAGGGGTGGCACCGGGGAGCTGTTTTTT,CATAGRGGTGELFF
-,TRBJ2-4,TRBV25-1,TRBD1,TGTGCCAGCAGTGATGGGACAGCCAGCCCCATTCAGTACTTC,CASSDGTASPIQYF
-,TRBJ2-1,TRBV4-1,-,TGCGCCAGCAGCCAAGAACCCGGGGAACTTAATGAGCAGTTCTTC,CASSQEPGELNEQFF